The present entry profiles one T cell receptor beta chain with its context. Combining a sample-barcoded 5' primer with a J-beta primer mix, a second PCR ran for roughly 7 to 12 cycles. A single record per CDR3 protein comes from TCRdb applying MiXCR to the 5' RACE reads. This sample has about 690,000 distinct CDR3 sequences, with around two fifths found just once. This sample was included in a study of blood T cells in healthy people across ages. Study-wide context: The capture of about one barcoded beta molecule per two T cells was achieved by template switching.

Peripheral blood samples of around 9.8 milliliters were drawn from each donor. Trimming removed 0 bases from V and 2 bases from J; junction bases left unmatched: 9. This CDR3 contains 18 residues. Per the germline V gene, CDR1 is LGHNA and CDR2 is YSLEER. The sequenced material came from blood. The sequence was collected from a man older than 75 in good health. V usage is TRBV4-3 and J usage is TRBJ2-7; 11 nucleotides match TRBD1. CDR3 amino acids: CASSQDFSPGQGAYEQYF. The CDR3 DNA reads TGCGCCAGCAGCCAAGATTTTTCTCCGGGACAGGGGGCCTACGAGCAGTACTTC.